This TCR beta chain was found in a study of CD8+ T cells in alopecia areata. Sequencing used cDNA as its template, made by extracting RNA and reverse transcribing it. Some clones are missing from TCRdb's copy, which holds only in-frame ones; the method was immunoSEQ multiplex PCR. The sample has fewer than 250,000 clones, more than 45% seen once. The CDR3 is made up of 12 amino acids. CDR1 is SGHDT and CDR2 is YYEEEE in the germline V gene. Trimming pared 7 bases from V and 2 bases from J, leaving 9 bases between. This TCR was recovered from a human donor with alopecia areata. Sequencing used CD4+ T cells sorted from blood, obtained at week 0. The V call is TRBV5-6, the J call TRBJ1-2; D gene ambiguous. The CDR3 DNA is TGTGCCAGCGTGGGAGAGAACTATGGCTACACCTTC. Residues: CASVGENYGYTF.